This passage covers 20 T cell receptor beta chains from one sample sequenced in a study of blood T cells in healthy people across ages. PCR was performed a second time for roughly 6 to 12 cycles using a sample-barcoded 5' primer and a J-beta primer mix. Via MiXCR, TCRdb re-called the 5' RACE reads, giving one row per CDR3 protein. This table has approximately 850,000 distinct CDR3 sequences, around 42% appearing once. Sequencing was performed on blood. The receptors were sampled from a man aged 55 to 70 in good health.

The chain recombines TRBV5-6 with TRBJ1-1; unclear D gene. Trimming took 1 base from V and 4 from J, leaving 17 bases between them. The V gene's germline CDR1 is SGHDT and CDR2 YYEEEE. CDR3 length equals 16 residues. Here the CDR3 DNA reads TGTGCCAGCAGCTTGTACAGTCCCCTCTCGAGCACTGAAGCTTTCTTT. Its translation is CASSLYSPLSSTEAFF.

The genes are TRBV6-1 and TRBJ2-1; TRBD1 matches 12 bases. There are 15 residues in the CDR3. Trimming at V came to 2 bases and at J to 7 bases, leaving 3 bases not matched to a gene. Germline V CDR1 and CDR2: MNHNS, SASEGT. CDR3 in DNA: TGTGCCAGCAGTGAATGGGGACAGGGGGCTAATGAGCAGTTCTTC. The encoded protein is CASSEWGQGANEQFF.

This clonotype has a handful of counts. The chain links TRBV20-1 to TRBJ2-1, with D possibly matching TRBD1 (6 bases). In germline, CDR1 is DFQATT, CDR2 SNEGSKA (reference sequence). CDR3 size: 15 residues. Trimming pared 5 bases from V and 6 bases from J, leaving 20 bases between. This CDR3 is CSAASNRALVNEQFF. The CDR3 DNA follows: TGCAGTGCTGCTTCTAACAGGGCCCTAGTCAATGAGCAGTTCTTC.

There are a few counts of this clonotype. The gene calls are TRBV27 and TRBJ1-4; D may be TRBD1 (6 bases). Germline V gene lookup returns CDR1 MNHEY and CDR2 SMNVEV (reference sequence). This CDR3 comprises 16 residues. Trimming left V 4 bases short and J 6 bases short, with 18 bases between. CDR3 in DNA: TGTGCCAGCAGTTCCTACAGACAGGAGCCTTATGAAAAACTGTTTTTT. It is translated as CASSSYRQEPYEKLFF.

The chain joins TRBV7-2 to TRBJ2-7; D remains ambiguous. The CDR3 length is 14 residues. Looked up from germline, CDR1 is SGHTA and CDR2 is FQGNSA. V was shortened by 5 bases and J by 2 bases, with 13 bases between the two germline ends. CDR3 sequence: CASSPNDGAYEQYF. The CDR3 DNA is TGTGCCAGCAGCCCCAATGACGGAGCCTACGAGCAGTACTTC.

The J gene is TRBJ1-2, the V gene TRBV29-1; weak D call: TRBD1 (6 bases). CDR1 SQVTM and CDR2 ANQGSEA come from the germline V gene. CDR3 length equals 14 residues. V was clipped by 6 bases and J by 8 bases, with 22 bases between them. CDR3 in amino acids: CSVRRQGQNLGYTF. The CDR3 nucleotides read TGCAGCGTCCGGCGCCAGGGGCAAAATCTAGGCTACACCTTC.

This clonotype was detected many times. V is TRBV12-3 or TRBV12-4 and J is TRBJ2-7; 9 bases map to TRBD1. This CDR3 is 15 amino acids long. The ends lost 5 bases at V and 0 bases at J; junction bases unmatched: 5. CDR3 bases: TGTGCCAGCAGTCCCGGACAGGGGAGCTCCTACGAGCAGTACTTC. Its protein product is CASSPGQGSSYEQYF.

This sequence joins TRBV28 and TRBJ2-3; 8 bases fit TRBD2. Germline values: CDR1 MDHEN, CDR2 SYDVKM. The CDR3 spans 14 residues. Trimming at V came to 6 bases and at J to 1 base, leaving 3 bases not matched to a gene. CDR3 in amino acids: CASRSAGGTDTQYF. In DNA, the CDR3 is TGTGCCAGCAGGTCAGCGGGAGGCACAGATACGCAGTATTTT. Filled out from reference TRBV28 and TRBJ2-3, the complete variable domain reads DVKVTQSSRYLVKRTGEKVFLECVQDMDHENMFWYRQDPGLGLRLIYFSYDVKMKEKGDIPEGYSVSREKKERFSLILESASTNQTSMYLCASRSAGGTDTQYFGPGTRLTVL.

Of note for this clonotype: At one of its ends the junction is not consistent with the germline gene, which may arise from a read error. The chain employs TRBV11-2 and TRBJ2-4; no clear D. CDR1 is SGHAT and CDR2 is FQNNGV in the germline V gene. The CDR3 covers 12 residues. As DNA, the CDR3 is TGTGCCAGCAGCTTAGCCAGAAACATTCAGTACTTC. Protein sequence: CASSLARNIQYF.

The rearrangement uses TRBV28 and TRBJ2-5; D is perhaps TRBD2 (7 bases). Trimming stripped 6 bases from V and 11 bases from J, with 16 bases between. The CDR3 has 12 residues. Germline CDR1 and CDR2: MDHEN and SYDVKM. This CDR3 is CASRTPGGLQYF. The CDR3 DNA reads TGTGCCAGCAGAACCCCGGGGGGCTTGCAGTACTTC.

The gene calls are TRBV2 and TRBJ2-7, with 8 bases identical to TRBD1. The J segment lost 2 bases and the V segment lost 3 bases, leaving 6 bases of the junction unmatched. The germline V gene has CDR1 SNHLY and CDR2 FYNNEI. The CDR3 is 15 amino acids. The CDR3 region has the DNA TGTGCCAGCAGTGAGGGCAGGGGGCTAACCTACGAGCAGTACTTC. Translated: CASSEGRGLTYEQYF.

Concerning this clonotype: A read error may be the cause here, since a much bigger clone is one base away. The rearrangement links TRBV20-1 to TRBJ2-5; D remains ambiguous. This CDR3 has 13 amino acids. V shed 4 bases and J shed 0 bases, with 9 bases lying between them. Germline CDR1 and CDR2: DFQATT and SNEGSKA (reference sequence). CDR3 nucleotide sequence: TGCAGTGCTAATGTCCCAGACCAAGAGACCCAGTACTTC. Amino acid sequence: CSANVPDQETQYF.

This chain joins TRBV6-2 or TRBV6-3 and TRBJ1-1, with D maybe TRBD1 (6 bases). Germline loops: CDR1 MNHEY, CDR2 SVGEGT. V dropped 5 bases and J dropped 7 bases, with 14 bases sitting between them. This CDR3 contains 13 residues. This CDR3 is CASSIRGDREAFF. DNA of the CDR3: TGTGCCAGCAGTATAAGGGGGGATCGTGAAGCTTTCTTT.

The V gene is TRBV27, the J gene TRBJ1-2; 9 nucleotides match TRBD1. Germline V gives CDR1 MNHEY, CDR2 SMNVEV (reference sequence). The CDR3 spans 17 residues. With V trimmed by 6 bases and J by 0 bases, 11 bases remained unmatched. This CDR3 is CASRAGTGSHSNYGYTF. The CDR3 DNA sequence: TGTGCCAGCAGAGCCGGGACAGGGAGTCACTCTAACTATGGCTACACCTTC.

This clonotype was picked up a small number of times. The gene calls are TRBV20-1 and TRBJ2-7, with D tentatively TRBD1 or TRBD2 (5 bases each). The germline CDR1 and CDR2 sequences are DFQATT and SNEGSKA (reference sequence). V dropped 1 base and J dropped 3 bases, with 10 bases sitting between them. CDR3 size: 13 residues. CDR3 coding DNA: TGCAGTGCTAGAGTGGGACCTAGCTACGAGCAGTACTTC. Amino acid sequence: CSARVGPSYEQYF.

For this clonotype: Just one base apart from a much larger clone, this may be a read error. The chain employs TRBV20-1 and TRBJ2-5; a weak D match, TRBD2 (6 bases). Trimming left V 5 bases short and J 1 base short, with 17 bases between. This CDR3 region has 15 residues. CDR1 is DFQATT and CDR2 is SNEGSKA in the germline V gene (reference sequence). CDR3 coding DNA: TGCAGTGCTCTCCGGACTAACGGGGTCCAAGAGACCCAGTACTTC. Translation: CSALRTNGVQETQYF.

This clonotype was seen a few times. The gene calls are TRBV5-1 and TRBJ2-7; no clear D. This CDR3 spans 16 amino acids. Germline lookup yields CDR1 SGHRS and CDR2 YFSETQ. V was shortened by 0 bases and J by 3 bases, with 16 bases between the two germline ends. This CDR3 reads CASSLDQHQADYEQYF. In DNA form, the CDR3 reads TGCGCCAGCAGCTTGGATCAACACCAGGCCGACTACGAGCAGTACTTC.

The chain uses TRBV11-2 and TRBJ1-2; a possible D gene is TRBD1 (5 bases). The germline gives CDR1 SGHAT, CDR2 FQNNGV. CDR3 length: 13 residues. V was trimmed by 5 bases and J by 7 bases, leaving 14 bases between them. The CDR3 region has the DNA TGTGCCAGCAGCCGGACACAAAAATGTGGCTACACCTTC. It is translated as CASSRTQKCGYTF.

This clonotype has a handful of counts. This chain links TRBV11-3 with TRBJ2-7; D call uncertain. Germline CDR1 SGHNT, CDR2 YENEEA. The length of the CDR3 is 13 residues. The V gene lost 5 bases and the J gene lost 7 bases, with 15 bases spanning the gap. In nucleotides, the CDR3 is TGTGCCAGCAGCGCCCGGACGGCCTGGGAGCAGTACTTC. It codes for CASSARTAWEQYF.

In DNA form, the CDR3 reads TGCAGCGTTGGACAGAGAGGCTCTGGGGCCAACGTCCTGACTTTC. This translates into CSVGQRGSGANVLTF. This chain connects TRBV29-1 to TRBJ2-6; tentatively, D is TRBD1 (5 bases). Trimming took off 4 bases at V and 0 bases at J, with 10 bases between the two ends. Germline V gives CDR1 SQVTM, CDR2 ANQGSEA. The CDR3 has 15 amino acids.